This passage covers 27 T cell receptor beta chains from one sample sequenced in a study of T cells after yellow fever vaccination. MiXCR, applied by TCRdb to the 5' RACE reads, yields one record per CDR3 protein. The profile shows over 45,000 distinct CDR3 sequences, approximately 6.9% of them singletons. The specimen comprised CD8+ T cells sorted from PBMCs, sampled on the day of the first yellow fever vaccination. These receptors were collected from a young man who received the YFV17D yellow fever vaccine.

In regard to this clonotype: Because the CDR3 is missing its conserved closing phenylalanine or tryptophan, this is likely a read error. This chain links TRBV7-8 with TRBJ2-3; 10 bases fit TRBD2. This CDR3 contains 15 residues. CDR1 and CDR2 (germline): SGHVS, FQNEAQ. The V gene end was trimmed by 5 bases and the J gene end by 6 bases; junction bases not matched to a gene: 8. This chain's CDR3 is CASSPQRGGRDTQYI. CDR3 DNA: TGTGCCAGCAGCCCCCAGCGGGGGGGCCGGGATACGCAGTATATT.

This clonotype was counted at least ten times. This chain connects TRBV12-3 or TRBV12-4 to TRBJ2-1, with TRBD2 matching over 10 bases. V lost 5 bases and J lost 3; bases outside the gene matches: 7. This CDR3 is built from 16 residues. CDR3 amino acids: CASSPTSGGVYNEQFF. The CDR3 DNA follows: TGTGCCAGCAGTCCGACCAGCGGGGGGGTCTACAATGAGCAGTTCTTC.

This clonotype was recorded many times. The chain carries TRBV11-2 and TRBJ2-7; 11 nucleotides align to TRBD2. The CDR3 runs 14 residues. Trimming cost V 5 bases and J 3 bases; bases outside gene matches: 3. Germline-derived CDR1 and CDR2 are SGHAT and FQNNGV. This CDR3 reads CASSPGTSGYEQYV. For the CDR3, the DNA is TGTGCCAGCAGCCCCGGGACTAGCGGCTACGAGCAGTACGTC.

This clonotype occurred a few times. This chain links TRBV12-3 or TRBV12-4 with TRBJ2-3; a possible D gene is TRBD1 (5 bases). The CDR3 contains 12 residues. Trimming removed 6 bases from V and 4 bases from J, with 8 bases in between. For the CDR3, the DNA is TGTGCCAGCAGGTGGGGCGCAGATACGCAGTATTTT. Amino acid sequence: CASRWGADTQYF.

This clonotype was counted only a few times. This rearrangement joins TRBV29-1 to TRBJ1-2, with TRBD1 identical over 11 bases. The germline V gene has CDR1 SQVTM and CDR2 ANQGSEA. V dropped 1 base and J dropped 8; count of bases not matched to a gene: 12. The CDR3 is 16 amino acids. Here the CDR3 reads CSVEGQGQGARWGYTF. The CDR3 coding sequence is TGCAGCGTTGAAGGTCAAGGACAGGGGGCAAGGTGGGGCTACACCTTC. Based on the CDR3 plus reference TRBV29-1 and TRBJ1-2, the full variable domain is SAVISQKPSRDICQRGTSLTIQCQVDSQVTMMFWYRQQPGQSLTLIATANQGSEATYESGFVIDKFPISRPNLTFSTLTVSNMSPEDSSIYLCSVEGQGQGARWGYTFGSGTRLTVV.

V is TRBV6-5 and J is TRBJ1-1; D remains ambiguous. Trimming pared 0 bases from V and 1 base from J, leaving 9 bases between. Looked up from germline, CDR1 is MNHEY and CDR2 is SVGAGI. The CDR3 is 15 amino acids. The CDR3 DNA reads TGTGCCAGCAGTTACTCGAATCTACAGAACACTGAAGCTTTCTTT. Translated: CASSYSNLQNTEAFF.

This clonotype was detected many times. The chain carries TRBV4-1 and TRBJ2-1, with a possible D match to TRBD2 (6 bases). This CDR3 is built from 16 residues. Germline CDR1 is MGHRA and CDR2 is YSYEKL. The V and J ends lost 2 bases and 10 bases respectively, with 21 bases between them. DNA for the CDR3: TGCGCCAGCAGCCAACGCGGGCAGCGGCGGGGCCGGGAGCAGTTCTTC. Residues: CASSQRGQRRGREQFF.

This clonotype came up many times. The chain has TRBV21-1 and TRBJ2-7; TRBD2 was called by the table and not checked on the DNA. TRBV21-1 is deemed a pseudogene. The CDR3 extends over 14 amino acids. Here the CDR3 reads CASSKERATYEQYV. As DNA, the CDR3 is TGTGCCAGCAGCAAAGAGAGGGCCACCTACGAGCAGTACGTC.

There are many counts of this clonotype. The CDR3 DNA reads TGTGCCAGCAGTTTCGGGACAGGGCAGTTCTTC. As protein: CASSFGTGQFF. The rearrangement links TRBV28 to TRBJ2-1; TRBD1 matches at 8 bases. From germline, CDR1 is MDHEN and CDR2 SYDVKM. The CDR3 is made up of 11 amino acids. J was trimmed by 12 bases and V by 3 bases; bases with no gene match: 1.

The table lists this clonotype with many counts. The rearrangement joins TRBV4-3 to TRBJ1-5; D remains ambiguous. In germline, CDR1 is LGHNA, CDR2 YSLEER. V shed 4 bases and J shed 4 bases, with 14 bases lying between them. The CDR3 loop spans 15 amino acids. CDR3 protein: CASSPKFGDNQPQHF. The DNA of the CDR3 is TGCGCCAGCAGCCCCAAGTTCGGGGATAATCAGCCCCAGCATTTT.

This clonotype was seen at least ten times. The chain uses TRBV29-1 and TRBJ2-7, with 10 bases aligning to TRBD1. CDR1 is SQVTM, CDR2 ANQGSEA, per germline. V dropped 3 bases and J dropped 2; count of bases not matched to a gene: 4. There are 14 residues in the CDR3. The CDR3 sequence is CSVEGTGETYEQYF. Here the CDR3 DNA reads TGCAGCGTTGAGGGGACAGGGGAAACCTACGAGCAGTACTTC.

This clonotype was found a few times. The chain couples TRBV6-2 or TRBV6-3 to TRBJ2-1; 9 bases match TRBD1. The junction had 7 bases not matched to a gene; V was cut back by 6 bases and J by 1 base. The CDR3 is made up of 16 amino acids. Per the germline V gene, CDR1 is MNHEY and CDR2 is SVGEGT. The CDR3, as DNA: TGTGCCAGCAGCCACGGGACAGGGATGTCCTACAATGAGCAGTTCTTC. This translates into CASSHGTGMSYNEQFF.

The chain uses TRBV11-2 and TRBJ2-5; the match to TRBD1 covers 10 bases. This CDR3 is 16 amino acids long. Per the germline V gene, CDR1 is SGHAT and CDR2 is FQNNGV. Germline trimming cut 5 bases from V and 1 base from J; bases unmatched to any gene: 7. Here the CDR3 reads CASSKGTGDVQETQYF. CDR3 nucleotides: TGTGCCAGCAGCAAAGGGACAGGGGACGTCCAAGAGACCCAGTACTTC.

The table lists this clonotype with a few counts. CDR3 sequence reads: CASSEDRAHIQYF. DNA for the CDR3: TGTGCCAGCAGCGAGGACAGGGCCCACATTCAGTACTTC. The chain combines TRBV11-1 with TRBJ2-4; 8 bases are shared with TRBD1. Germline CDR1 is SGHAT and CDR2 is FQDESV (reference sequence). Germline trimming cut 5 bases from V and 8 bases from J; bases unmatched to any gene: 5. The CDR3 is made up of 13 amino acids.

This clonotype was counted at least ten times. The chain carries TRBV29-1 and TRBJ2-2; D ambiguous. Germline CDR1 and CDR2: SQVTM and ANQGSEA. The CDR3 is 11 residues long. Between the trimmed V and J ends, which lost 2 bases and 4 bases, there was a span of 2 bases. The CDR3, as DNA: TGCAGCGTTGAACGCACCGGGGAGCTGTTTTTT. This sequence encodes CSVERTGELFF.

This clonotype has ten or more counts. The rearrangement links TRBV20-1 to TRBJ2-3; no firm D call. Deletions cut 3 bases from V and 0 bases from J, with 13 bases between. Germline V lookup: CDR1 DFQATT, CDR2 SNEGSKA (reference sequence). CDR3 length equals 15 residues. This chain's CDR3 is CSARSSPSSTDTQYF. In DNA form, the CDR3 reads TGCAGTGCTAGGTCGAGTCCGTCTAGCACAGATACGCAGTATTTT.

This clonotype showed up just a few times. The chain joins TRBV6-2 or TRBV6-3 to TRBJ2-7, with TRBD2 matching over 9 bases. This CDR3 region has 13 residues. Unmatched junction bases numbered 6, after V lost 8 bases and J lost 4 bases. Germline V CDR1 and CDR2: MNHEY, SVGEGT. CDR3 in amino acids: CASQRGAGYEQYV. As DNA, the CDR3 is TGTGCCAGCCAGCGGGGGGCAGGGTACGAGCAGTACGTC.

The J gene is TRBJ1-2, the V gene TRBV27; TRBD1 is a possible D gene (6 bases). This CDR3 region has 13 residues. Germline V gene sequence: CDR1 MNHEY, CDR2 SMNVEV (reference sequence). V gave up 2 bases and J gave up 5 bases, with 9 bases separating them. CDR3 bases: TGTGCCAGCAGTTTAATTACAGGGTATGGCTACACCTTC. It yields the protein CASSLITGYGYTF.

This clonotype was detected many times. This chain joins TRBV4-2 and TRBJ2-5, with D uncertain. CDR3 length equals 12 residues. Deletions cut 3 bases from V and 5 bases from J, with 7 bases between. The germline gives CDR1 LGHNA, CDR2 YNFKEQ. CDR3 DNA: TGTGCCAGCAGCCACCCGCGCGAGACCCAGTACTTC. It encodes CASSHPRETQYF.

Ten or more counts support this clonotype. The CDR3 is CASSVVGVRDTEAFF. CDR3 DNA sequence: TGTGCCAGCAGCGTAGTTGGGGTACGTGACACTGAAGCTTTCTTT. This chain joins TRBV9 and TRBJ1-1; D not resolved. V shed 0 bases and J shed 3 bases, with 12 bases lying between them. The CDR3 has 15 residues. Germline CDR1 is SGDLS and CDR2 is YYNGEE. Based on the CDR3 plus reference TRBV9 and TRBJ1-1, the full variable domain is DSGVTQTPKHLITATGQRVTLRCSPRSGDLSVYWYQQSLDQGLQFLIQYYNGEERAKGNILERFSAQQFPDLHSELNLSSLELGDSALYFCASSVVGVRDTEAFFGQGTRLTVV.

Many counts were recorded for this clonotype. The CDR3 nucleotides read TGTGCCAGCAGTTTTCTGGGCTACGAGCAGTACTTC. Encoded protein: CASSFLGYEQYF. The chain uses TRBV12-3 or TRBV12-4 and TRBJ2-7; D is unresolved. V gave up 3 bases and J gave up 3 bases, with 6 bases separating them. The CDR3 has 12 residues.

This clonotype has ten or more counts. The chain links TRBV30 to TRBJ2-7; TRBD1 is a possible D gene (6 bases). The germline CDR1 and CDR2 sequences are GTSNPN and SVGIG (reference sequence). V was trimmed by 5 bases and J by 0 bases, leaving 14 bases between them. The CDR3 runs to 14 residues. CDR3 nucleotides: TGTGCCTGGGACCAGGGGACGATCTCCTACGAGCAGTACTTC. Translating it yields CAWDQGTISYEQYF.

This clonotype was detected ten times or more. The genes are TRBV7-3 and TRBJ1-1; weak D call: TRBD1 (6 bases). The germline gives CDR1 SGHTA, CDR2 FQGTGA. This CDR3 has 14 amino acids. Deletions cut 2 bases from V and 5 bases from J, with 12 bases between. As DNA, the CDR3 is TGTGCCAGCAGCTTAGGAGGGGGTTGGACTGAAGCTTTCTTT. Amino acids: CASSLGGGWTEAFF.

This clonotype showed up many times. This chain uses TRBV11-3 with TRBJ2-7; a weak D match, TRBD2 (5 bases). With 4 bases removed from V and 0 bases from J, the gap between germline ends came to 10 bases. Germline-derived CDR1 and CDR2 are SGHNT and YENEEA. The CDR3 has 14 amino acids. The CDR3 loop is CASSSPGSSYEQYV. The CDR3 DNA reads TGTGCCAGCAGCTCCCCGGGAAGCTCCTACGAGCAGTACGTC.

This chain connects TRBV12-3 or TRBV12-4 to TRBJ1-2; unclear D gene. V was trimmed by 5 bases and J by 8 bases, leaving 15 bases between them. The CDR3 is made up of 13 amino acids. The CDR3 loop is CASSPRTVLGYTF. The CDR3 DNA reads TGTGCCAGCAGTCCTCGGACGGTTCTCGGCTACACCTTC.

J is TRBJ2-1 and V is TRBV7-8; a possible D gene is TRBD2 (5 bases). Germline CDR1 is SGHVS and CDR2 is FQNEAQ. CDR3 length equals 17 residues. Trimming cost V 1 base and J 0 bases, with 13 bases left between them. The DNA of the CDR3 is TGTGCCAGCAGCTTAGATTCCGGACTGAGCTCCTACAATGAGCAGTTCTTC. Encoded protein: CASSLDSGLSSYNEQFF. The variable domain in full, with the rest retrieved from reference TRBV7-8 and TRBJ2-1, is GAGVSQSPRYKVAKRGQDVALRCDPISGHVSLFWYQQALGQGPEFLTYFQNEAQLDKSGLPSDRFFAERPEGSVSTLKIQRTQQEDSAVYLCASSLDSGLSSYNEQFFGPGTRLTVL.

The chain is built from TRBV7-9 and TRBJ2-1; 7 bases align to TRBD2. Germline CDR1 SEHNR, CDR2 FQNEAQ (reference sequence). The CDR3 covers 16 residues. After removal of 5 bases from V and 2 bases from J, the junction contained 9 bases not matched to a gene. The CDR3 DNA reads as TGTGCCAGCAGCCCACCGGGCGGGGGTACCTACAATGAGCAGTTCTTC. It encodes CASSPPGGGTYNEQFF. Full variable domain (outside the CDR3, taken from reference TRBV7-9 and TRBJ2-1): DTGVSQNPRHKITKRGQNVTFRCDPISEHNRLYWYRQTLGQGPEFLTYFQNEAQLEKSRLLSDRFSAERPKGSFSTLEIQRTEQGDSAMYLCASSPPGGGTYNEQFFGPGTRLTVL.